Listed below are T cell receptor beta chains from one sample, sequenced in a study of control samples from healthy donors and cancer patients. Sequencing was performed with immunoSEQ multiplex PCR; in TCRdb, only in-frame clones are kept and a portion is missing. The table shows 200,000 to 250,000 clones, with about 95% occurring only once. Sequenced input: blood. The receptors stem from a man over 45 in good health. CDR3s include the opening cysteine and the closing phenylalanine or tryptophan. The order of the fields is D gene, clone size, J gene, V gene, CDR3 protein, CDR3 DNA. A D gene is named only where the DNA matches it firmly. Part of the rows lack a size; the others show once, few, many or a class for expanded clones.

>TRBD1|-|TRBJ1-1|TRBV28
CASSLGTGVEAFF
TGTGCCAGCAGTTTAGGGACAGGGGTTGAAGCTTTCTTT
>-|-|TRBJ1-2|TRBV19
CASSNPNYGYTF
TGTGCCAGTAGCAATCCTAACTATGGCTACACCTTC
>-|-|TRBJ1-1|TRBV5-5
CASSLSYTEAFF
TGTGCCAGCAGCTTAAGTTACACTGAAGCTTTCTTT
>-|-|TRBJ1-2|TRBV10-3
CAIKGAGDGYTF
TGTGCCATCAAGGGAGCCGGGGATGGCTACACCTTC
>-|-|TRBJ2-3|TRBV7-2
CASSLPPGSGDTQYF
TGTGCCAGCAGCCTCCCCCCCGGGTCGGGAGATACGCAGTATTTT
>-|-|TRBJ1-1|TRBV5-1
CASSGTNTEAFF
TGCGCCAGCAGCGGGACGAACACTGAAGCTTTCTTT
>-|-|TRBJ1-4|TRBV2
CASGGPNREKLFF
TGTGCCAGCGGCGGGCCAAACCGGGAAAAACTGTTTTTT
>-|-|TRBJ1-2|TRBV9
CAPRARGGAGGYTF
TGCGCCCCCCGCGCCCGAGGGGGGGCGGGGGGCTACACCTTC
>-|-|TRBJ1-2|TRBV28
CASRYSGAGVYGYTF
TGTGCCAGCAGGTACTCGGGCGCAGGGGTCTATGGCTACACCTTC
>-|once|TRBJ2-2|TRBV27
CASSLGPGWSPNTGELFF
TGTGCCAGCAGTTTAGGCCCAGGATGGTCACCGAACACCGGGGAGCTGTTTTTT
>TRBD1|-|TRBJ2-1|TRBV5-1
CASSLRDRGHEQFF
TGCGCCAGCAGCTTGCGGGACAGGGGTCATGAGCAGTTCTTC
>-|-|TRBJ1-1|TRBV5-1
CASSIRPGEGTEAFF
TGCGCCAGCAGCATTCGACCCGGCGAGGGCACTGAAGCTTTCTTT
>TRBD1|-|TRBJ1-4|TRBV4-3
CASSQDPQGDQKLFF
TGCGCCAGCAGCCAAGATCCCCAGGGGGACCAGAAACTGTTTTTT
>TRBD2|-|TRBJ2-5|TRBV11-2
CASSLGRTGGAGETQYF
TGTGCCAGCAGCTTAGGTCGTACGGGGGGGGCGGGAGAGACCCAGTACTTC
>TRBD2|-|TRBJ2-5|TRBV6-5
CASKGDYLETQYF
TGTGCCAGCAAAGGGGACTATCTAGAGACCCAGTACTTC
>TRBD1|-|TRBJ2-7|TRBV7-9
CASSTRTGAYEQYF
TGTGCCAGCAGCACTAGGACAGGGGCCTACGAGCAGTACTTC
>TRBD1|-|TRBJ2-1|TRBV7-2
CASSPRQGSPNEQFF
TGTGCCAGCAGCCCCAGACAGGGGAGTCCCAATGAGCAGTTCTTC
>TRBD1|-|TRBJ1-2|TRBV7-8
CASSHGTAGTYGYTF
TGTGCCAGCAGCCACGGGACAGCCGGGACGTATGGCTACACCTTC
>TRBD2|-|TRBJ2-2|TRBV5-4
CASSLASGTSTGELFF
TGTGCCAGCAGCTTGGCTAGCGGGACCTCCACCGGGGAGCTGTTTTTT
>TRBD1|-|TRBJ2-2|TRBV29-1
CSTGQGGTGELFF
TGCAGCACAGGACAGGGAGGCACCGGGGAGCTGTTTTTT
>-|-|TRBJ1-2|TRBV5-1
CASSLGGLENYGYTF
TGCGCCAGCAGCTTGGGGGGGCTGGAGAACTATGGCTACACCTTC
>-|-|TRBJ1-6|TRBV6-5
CASSYSIRDSPLHF
TGTGCCAGCAGTTACTCGATTAGGGATTCACCCCTCCACTTT
>-|-|TRBJ1-2|TRBV6-6
CASSPGTGLLYGYTF
TGTGCCAGCAGCCCCGGCACAGGTCTCTTGTATGGCTACACCTTC
>TRBD1|-|TRBJ1-2|TRBV11-2
CASSDRGYGYTF
TGTGCCAGCAGTGACAGGGGATATGGCTACACCTTC
>-|-|TRBJ2-3|TRBV4-3
CASSPRESTDTQYF
TGCGCCAGCAGCCCGAGAGAGAGCACAGATACGCAGTATTTT
>TRBD1|-|TRBJ2-2|TRBV7-7
CASTPLWGQGADNTGELFF
TGTGCTAGCACCCCCCTTTGGGGACAGGGGGCTGATAACACCGGGGAGCTGTTTTTT
>-|-|TRBJ1-1|TRBV5-1
CASSLITAVNTEAFF
TGCGCCAGCAGCTTGATAACCGCGGTGAACACTGAAGCTTTCTTT
>-|-|TRBJ2-1|TRBV3-1/TRBV3-2
CASSQEADFYNEQFF
TGTGCCAGCAGCCAAGAGGCTGACTTCTACAATGAGCAGTTCTTC
>TRBD1|-|TRBJ1-1|TRBV6-6
CASSYSGTAEAFF
TGTGCCAGCAGTTACTCGGGGACAGCTGAAGCTTTCTTT
>TRBD1|-|TRBJ2-3|TRBV29-1
CSARQGATDTQYF
TGCAGCGCCCGACAGGGGGCAACAGATACGCAGTATTTT
>-|once|TRBJ1-1|TRBV28
CASSFRTERKTEAFF
TGTGCCAGCAGTTTTCGAACAGAGAGAAAGACTGAAGCTTTCTTT
>-|-|TRBJ1-2|TRBV13
CASGGLMGGYTF
TGTGCCAGCGGGGGCCTCATGGGTGGCTACACCTTC
>TRBD1|-|TRBJ1-2|TRBV30
CAWREQGPYGYTF
TGTGCCTGGAGAGAACAGGGGCCCTATGGCTACACCTTC
>-|-|TRBJ2-2|TRBV11-2
CASSSRGAPGGLNTGELFF
TGTGCCAGCAGCTCGCGGGGGGCCCCAGGGGGGTTAAACACCGGGGAGCTGTTTTTT
>-|once|TRBJ1-2|TRBV9
CASGGRGGNYGYTF
TGTGCCAGCGGGGGGCGGGGTGGTAACTATGGCTACACCTTC
>-|-|TRBJ1-3|TRBV14
CASSRPGLNSGNTIYF
TGTGCCAGCAGCCGCCCAGGACTAAACTCTGGAAACACCATATATTTT
>-|-|TRBJ1-5|TRBV6-5
CASTPGGFKGQPQHF
TGTGCCAGCACCCCCGGTGGATTTAAAGGTCAGCCCCAGCATTTT
>-|-|TRBJ2-1|TRBV28
CASKLRKGEQFF
TGTGCCAGCAAACTTCGTAAGGGGGAGCAGTTCTTC
>TRBD1|-|TRBJ1-6|TRBV5-4
CASSGDRGTSPLHF
TGTGCCAGCAGCGGGGACAGGGGAACATCACCCCTCCACTTT
>-|-|TRBJ2-7|TRBV5-5
CASSSSPWGDIYEQYF
TGTGCCAGCAGCTCCTCCCCGTGGGGCGACATCTACGAGCAGTACTTC
>TRBD1|-|TRBJ2-2|TRBV6-2/TRBV6-3
CASSYRGPAGELFF
TGTGCCAGCAGTTACAGGGGGCCTGCGGGGGAGCTGTTTTTT